This T cell receptor beta chain was sequenced during a study of monozygotic twins with inflammatory bowel disease. Notes on the study in general: Healthy co-twins had higher TCRbeta inverse Simpson diversity than their IBD twins.

TCRalpha and TCRbeta cDNA underwent two nested PCRs of around 15 and 10 cycles. TCRdb processed the 5' RACE reads again and assigns one entry to each CDR3 protein, with no DNA. The sample includes around 410,000 distinct CDR3 sequences. Worth noting for this clonotype: Its antigen is not known.

Collection yielded around 2.7 ml of blood per donor. Sample: blood. The TCR sequence derives from a human donor with ulcerative colitis or Crohn's disease, or a healthy co-twin of an affected twin (not recorded which).

CDR3 amino acids: CSARDGQGPNYQPQHF. The V call is TRBV20-1, the J call TRBJ1-5; TCRdb picks TRBD1, but there is no DNA to check that call. Germline V gene sequence: CDR1 DFQATT, CDR2 SNEGSKA (reference sequence). This CDR3 is built from 16 residues.